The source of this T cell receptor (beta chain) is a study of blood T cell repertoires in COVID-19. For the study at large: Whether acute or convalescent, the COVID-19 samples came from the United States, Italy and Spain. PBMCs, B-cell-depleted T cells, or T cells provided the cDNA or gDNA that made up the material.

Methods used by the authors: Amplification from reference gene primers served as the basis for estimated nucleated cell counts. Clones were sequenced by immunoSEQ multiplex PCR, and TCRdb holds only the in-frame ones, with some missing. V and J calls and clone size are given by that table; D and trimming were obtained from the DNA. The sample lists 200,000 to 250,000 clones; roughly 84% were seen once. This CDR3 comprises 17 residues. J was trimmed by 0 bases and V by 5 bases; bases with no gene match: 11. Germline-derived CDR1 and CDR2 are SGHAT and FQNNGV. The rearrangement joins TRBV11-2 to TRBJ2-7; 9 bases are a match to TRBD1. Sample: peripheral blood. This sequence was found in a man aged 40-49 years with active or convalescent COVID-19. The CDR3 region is CASSHQGQGRTSYEQYF. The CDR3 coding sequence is TGTGCCAGCAGCCACCAGGGACAGGGCCGAACCTCCTACGAGCAGTACTTC.